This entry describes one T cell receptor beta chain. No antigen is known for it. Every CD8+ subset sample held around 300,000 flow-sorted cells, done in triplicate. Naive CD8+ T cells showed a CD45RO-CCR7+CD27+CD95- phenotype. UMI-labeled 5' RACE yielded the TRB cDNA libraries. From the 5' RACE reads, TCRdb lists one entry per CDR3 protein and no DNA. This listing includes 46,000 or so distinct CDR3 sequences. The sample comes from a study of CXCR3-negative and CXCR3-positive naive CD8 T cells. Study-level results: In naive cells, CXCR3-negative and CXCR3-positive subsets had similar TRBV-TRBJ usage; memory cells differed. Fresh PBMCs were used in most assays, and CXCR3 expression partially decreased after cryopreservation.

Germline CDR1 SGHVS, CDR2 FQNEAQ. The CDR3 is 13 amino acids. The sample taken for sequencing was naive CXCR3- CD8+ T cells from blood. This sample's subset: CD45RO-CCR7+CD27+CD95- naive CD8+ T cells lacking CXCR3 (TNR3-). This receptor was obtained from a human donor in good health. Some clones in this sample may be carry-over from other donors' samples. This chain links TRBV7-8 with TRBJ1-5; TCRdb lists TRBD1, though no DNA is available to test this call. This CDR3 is CASSLSNRQPQHF. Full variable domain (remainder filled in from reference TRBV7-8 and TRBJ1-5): GAGVSQSPRYKVAKRGQDVALRCDPISGHVSLFWYQQALGQGPEFLTYFQNEAQLDKSGLPSDRFFAERPEGSVSTLKIQRTQQEDSAVYLCASSLSNRQPQHFGDGTRLSIL.